The 17 T cell receptor beta chains listed next were all sequenced from one sample in a study of cytomegalovirus exposure and HLA in healthy donors. Produced via immunoSEQ multiplex PCR; TCRdb's table is partial and in-frame only. Seen here are roughly 58,000 clones, around 90% observed once, and the top ten hold more than 2.5%. The sample consisted of PBMCs. All receptors derive from a man younger than 35 in good health and CMV-seronegative.

The V and J genes are TRBV28 and TRBJ2-3; 12 nucleotides agree with TRBD2. Germline-derived CDR1 and CDR2 are MDHEN and SYDVKM. Germline trimming cut 6 bases from V and 2 bases from J; bases unmatched to any gene: 3. The length of the CDR3 is 15 residues. CDR3: CASRRTSGITDTQYF. In DNA, the CDR3 is TGTGCCAGCAGGAGGACTAGCGGGATCACAGATACGCAGTATTTT.

This clone was recorded only once. The chain joins TRBV2 to TRBJ2-7; 7 bases fit TRBD2. This CDR3 spans 15 amino acids. CDR1 and CDR2 (germline): SNHLY, FYNNEI. V shed 4 bases and J 3 bases; nucleotides not matched to a gene: 9. The CDR3 sequence: CASSVTDRGDYEQYF. The CDR3 DNA reads as TGTGCCAGCAGTGTAACCGACCGGGGGGACTACGAGCAGTACTTC. Full variable domain (rest looked up from reference TRBV2 and TRBJ2-7): EPEVTQTPSHQVTQMGQEVILRCVPISNHLYFYWYRQILGQKVEFLVSFYNNEISEKSEIFDDQFSVERPDGSNFTLKIRSTKLEDSAMYFCASSVTDRGDYEQYFGPGTRLTVT.

CDR3 DNA: TGTGCCATCAGTGACGGAGTAGCGGGAGCGGAGCTGTTTTTT. Its protein is CAISDGVAGAELFF. The chain carries TRBV10-3 and TRBJ2-2, with TRBD2 identical over 9 bases. The CDR3 runs to 14 residues. CDR1 and CDR2 (germline): ENHRY, SYGVKD. Trimming at V came to 3 bases and at J to 10 bases, leaving 6 bases not matched to a gene.

CDR3 amino acids: CASSLGLARSSYEQYF. In nucleotides, the CDR3 is TGTGCCAGCAGCTTAGGTCTAGCGAGGAGCTCCTACGAGCAGTACTTC. The chain uses TRBV11-2 and TRBJ2-7; D is possibly TRBD2 (6 bases). V was pared by 1 base and J by 0 bases, with 13 bases between. The germline CDR1 and CDR2 sequences are SGHAT and FQNNGV. CDR3 length: 16 amino acids.

The chain uses TRBV7-6 and TRBJ2-1; possibly TRBD1 for D (5 bases). Germline CDR1 reads SGHVS; CDR2 reads FNYEAQ. Trimming cost V 3 bases and J 5 bases, with 11 bases left between them. The CDR3 extends over 14 amino acids. The CDR3 nucleotides are TGTGCCAGCAGCTTTCCGACAGAAAACAATGAGCAGTTCTTC. It encodes CASSFPTENNEQFF.

As regards this clone: A read error may be the cause here, since a much bigger clone is one base away. Different DNA sequences within this sample yield the same CDR3. This chain links TRBV27 with TRBJ2-1, with D maybe TRBD1 (6 bases). The CDR3 consists of 13 residues. CDR1 and CDR2 from the germline V gene are MNHEY and SMNVEV (reference sequence). Trimming stripped 5 bases from V and 3 bases from J, with 8 bases between. CDR3 nucleotides: TGTGCCAGCAGTACGACAGGCTACAATGAGCAGTTCTTC. This encodes CASSTTGYNEQFF.

This chain joins TRBV5-6 and TRBJ1-2; 7 bases line up with TRBD1. The CDR3 is 14 residues long. From germline, CDR1 is SGHDT and CDR2 YYEEEE. V lost 4 bases, J lost 7 bases, and 10 bases stayed unmatched. This CDR3 is CASSLPDRATGYTF. The DNA of the CDR3 is TGTGCCAGCAGCCTTCCTGACAGGGCGACTGGCTACACCTTC.

The V call is TRBV28, the J call TRBJ2-2; possible D gene TRBD1, 6 bases. The CDR3 is made up of 15 amino acids. CDR1 and CDR2 (germline): MDHEN, SYDVKM. V shed 5 bases and J shed 4 bases, with 14 bases lying between them. CDR3 sequence: CASSPSRGGTGELFF. In DNA, the CDR3 is TGTGCCAGCAGTCCCTCCCGAGGGGGCACCGGGGAGCTGTTTTTT.

This clone occurred a few times. The CDR3 coding sequence is TGTGCCAGCAGCTACGTTCGCGGAGATTTCGGCTACACCTTC. Its protein product is CASSYVRGDFGYTF. The chain links TRBV6-5 to TRBJ1-2; D is unresolved. Per germline, CDR1 MNHEY and CDR2 SVGAGI. V gave up 6 bases and J gave up 8 bases, with 19 bases separating them. The CDR3 is 14 residues long.

The V gene is TRBV5-1, the J gene TRBJ2-2; TRBD1 matches at 8 bases. The CDR3 runs 15 residues. The V gene's germline CDR1 is SGHRS and CDR2 YFSETQ. V was pared by 4 bases and J by 5 bases, with 7 bases of the junction left unmatched. The CDR3 spells CASSTGQGLTGELFF. Written as DNA, the CDR3 is TGCGCCAGCAGCACCGGACAGGGTTTAACCGGGGAGCTGTTTTTT.

The chain uses TRBV5-6 and TRBJ2-3; D perhaps matches TRBD1 (5 bases). Germline CDR1 is SGHDT and CDR2 is YYEEEE. CDR3 length: 13 residues. V gave up 2 bases and J gave up 4 bases, with 8 bases separating them. CDR3 bases: TGTGCCAGCAGCTTCAGGGTAGCAGATACGCAGTATTTT. Its protein product is CASSFRVADTQYF.

This chain uses TRBV29-1 with TRBJ1-1, with TRBD1 matching 9 bases. V was pared by 5 bases and J by 11 bases, with 9 bases of the junction left unmatched. The CDR3 has 12 residues. The V gene's germline CDR1 is SQVTM and CDR2 ANQGSEA. This chain's CDR3 is CSVYTGGGMAFF. The CDR3, as DNA: TGCAGCGTTTATACAGGGGGCGGAATGGCTTTCTTT.

This rearrangement joins TRBV4-1 to TRBJ2-7; 8 nucleotides agree with TRBD2. J gave up 2 bases and V 1 base, and 7 bases lay outside the gene matches. CDR1 is MGHRA, CDR2 YSYEKL, per germline. This CDR3 contains 16 residues. The CDR3 region is CASSQALTSGTYEQYF. Written as DNA, the CDR3 is TGCGCCAGCAGCCAAGCCCTCACTAGCGGCACCTACGAGCAGTACTTC.

The gene calls are TRBV15 and TRBJ2-3, with a tentative D call TRBD2 (5 bases). Germline loops: CDR1 LNHNV, CDR2 YYDKDF (reference sequence). V lost 3 bases and J 1 base, leaving 8 bases between the germline ends. The CDR3 spans 14 residues. CDR3 nucleotides: TGTGCCACCAGCAGGGACTTGGGCACAGATACGCAGTATTTT. Translating it yields CATSRDLGTDTQYF.

This clone occurred once. The DNA for the CDR3 is TGTGCCAGCAGCCCAGGGACAGGGGTTAACACCGGGGAGCTGTTTTTT. This gives the protein CASSPGTGVNTGELFF. The chain recombines TRBV6-4 with TRBJ2-2; 10 bases are shared with TRBD1. Per germline, CDR1 MRHNA and CDR2 SNTAGT. After removal of 6 bases from V and 2 bases from J, the junction contained 6 bases not matched to a gene. This CDR3 has 16 residues.

The V gene is TRBV28, the J gene TRBJ2-1; perhaps TRBD1 as D (6 bases). CDR3 length: 15 amino acids. CDR1 MDHEN and CDR2 SYDVKM come from the germline V gene. V lost 5 bases, J lost 0 bases, and 11 bases lay in between. CDR3 nucleotide sequence: TGTGCCAGCAGTACGACAGGAGGCTCCTACAATGAGCAGTTCTTC. Residues: CASSTTGGSYNEQFF.

The chain combines TRBV2 with TRBJ2-5; the D gene is possibly TRBD1 (5 bases). This CDR3 is built from 12 residues. Germline CDR1 reads SNHLY; CDR2 reads FYNNEI. V lost 6 bases, J lost 3 bases, and 8 bases lay in between. The chain's CDR3 is CASSRVKETQYF. CDR3 in DNA: TGTGCCAGCAGCAGGGTAAAAGAGACCCAGTACTTC.